The present entry profiles one TCR beta chain with its context. Its antigen is unknown. Indicated time point: persistent/refractory GD, antithyroid drugs over 5 years with positive TRAb. Isolated PBMC RNA provided the starting material for the TCR library. This sample is part of a study of regulatory T cells in long-lasting Graves disease. V lost 3 bases and J lost 2, with 14 bases in between. There are 15 residues in the CDR3. Looked up from germline, CDR1 is LNHDA and CDR2 is SQIVND (reference sequence). Overall study findings and caveats: Accuracy was possibly reduced by small sample size.

According to the study, TCR beta libraries were built with iRepertoire HTBI primers and CDR3-region Arm-PCR. Per the study methods: Identification across samples found fewer than 65 TRBV and fewer than 15 TRBJ segments. Via MiXCR, TCRdb re-called the multiplex PCR reads, giving one row per CDR3 protein. The V and J calls shown here were made by TCRdb, not taken from the authors' results. The sample consists of around 400,000 distinct CDR3 sequences, 23% of them appearing once. This TCR came from a female donor with Graves disease. Specimen: peripheral blood mononuclear cells (PBMCs), collected when the disease was refractory, from a patient treated with antithyroid drugs. This rearrangement joins TRBV19 to TRBJ2-7; possibly TRBD2 for D (6 bases). In DNA form, the CDR3 reads TGTGCCAGTAGTATTCTAGCAGGCGGGGCCTACGAGCAGTACTTC. It is translated as CASSILAGGAYEQYF.